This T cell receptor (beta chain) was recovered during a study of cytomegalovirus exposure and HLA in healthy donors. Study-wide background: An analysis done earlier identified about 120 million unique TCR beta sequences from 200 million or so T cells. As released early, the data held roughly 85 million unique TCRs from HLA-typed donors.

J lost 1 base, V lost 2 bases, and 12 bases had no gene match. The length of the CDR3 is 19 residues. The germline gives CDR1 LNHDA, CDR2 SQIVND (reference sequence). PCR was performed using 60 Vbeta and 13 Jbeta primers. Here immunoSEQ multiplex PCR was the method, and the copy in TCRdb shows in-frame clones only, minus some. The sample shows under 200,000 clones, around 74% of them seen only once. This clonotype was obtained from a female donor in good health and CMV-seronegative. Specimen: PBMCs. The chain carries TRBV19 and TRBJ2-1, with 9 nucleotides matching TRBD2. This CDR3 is CASSISLAGPVESYNEQFF. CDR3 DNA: TGTGCCAGTAGTATATCGCTAGCGGGACCCGTCGAGTCCTACAATGAGCAGTTCTTC.